This TCR beta chain was obtained from a study of cytomegalovirus exposure and HLA in healthy donors. The PCR ran on 60 Vbeta and 13 Jbeta primers. Profiling relied on immunoSEQ multiplex PCR, and the TCRdb table lists in-frame clones only, not all of them. The sample carries 140,000 to 150,000 clones, 65% to 80% recorded once. The CDR3 contains 15 residues. Trimming took 4 bases from V and 5 from J; bases not matched to a gene: 11. Germline-derived CDR1 and CDR2 are LGHNA and YNFKEQ. This TCR derives from a man younger than 45 in good health and CMV-seronegative. Sequencing was carried out using PBMCs. V gene TRBV4-2 combines with J gene TRBJ2-7; 7 bases map to TRBD1. The CDR3 region has the DNA TGTGCCAGCAGCCCTCAGACAGGGATAGGAAACGAGCAGTACTTC. It specifies CASSPQTGIGNEQYF.